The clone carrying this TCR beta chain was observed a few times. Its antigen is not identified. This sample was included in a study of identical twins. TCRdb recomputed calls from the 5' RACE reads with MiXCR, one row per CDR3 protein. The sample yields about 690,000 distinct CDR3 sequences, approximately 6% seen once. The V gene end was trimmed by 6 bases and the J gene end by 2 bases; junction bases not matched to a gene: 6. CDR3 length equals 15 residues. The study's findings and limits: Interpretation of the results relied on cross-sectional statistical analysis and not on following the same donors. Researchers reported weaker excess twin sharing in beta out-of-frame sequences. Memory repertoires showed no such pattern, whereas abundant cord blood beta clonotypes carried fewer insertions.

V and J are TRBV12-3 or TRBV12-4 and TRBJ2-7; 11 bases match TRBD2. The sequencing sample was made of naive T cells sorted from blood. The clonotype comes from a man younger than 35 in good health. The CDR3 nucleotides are TGTGCCAGCAGGCAGGGACTAGCGGAAACCTACGAGCAGTACTTC. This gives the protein CASRQGLAETYEQYF.